The 9 T cell receptor beta chains below come from one sample, sequenced in a study of T-cell reconstitution after alpha-beta-depleted transplantation in children (dated by TCRdb to the mid-2010s). The method was PCR. TCRdb lists the instrument as Illumina HiSeq 2500. Molecular barcoding was employed in the preparation of TCR libraries, with unique molecular identifiers being used to normalize TCRbeta repertoire quantification. TCRdb trimmed public reads at Q25 via fastp, called clones via MiXCR and kept in-frame beta chains. For every CDR3 protein sequence, its rows merge into one entry that carries the most common genes and DNA. For this sample there are about 640,000 distinct CDR3 sequences; roughly 15% appear just once. Of the sample, 1.1% falls within the top ten clones. This specimen was PBMCs from the stem cell graft donor, taken from the stem cell graft. The receptors derive from a human donor who donated a stem cell graft to a child with acute myeloid leukemia.

At least ten counts were recorded for this clonotype. V is TRBV9 and J is TRBJ2-1; 10 positions agree with TRBD2. With 2 bases clipped from V and 2 bases from J, the junction kept 16 bases outside the gene matches. The CDR3 has 20 residues. CDR1 is SGDLS and CDR2 is YYNGEE in the germline V gene. CDR3 DNA sequence: TGTGCCAGCAGCGTTAGCCAGCGACAGAGCGGGGGGGCTGCCTACAATGAGCAGTTCTTC. Amino acids: CASSVSQRQSGGAAYNEQFF.

The table lists this clonotype with many counts. The chain has TRBV29-1 and TRBJ2-7; tentatively, D is TRBD2 (5 bases). This CDR3 has 13 residues. Germline V gene data show CDR1 as SQVTM and CDR2 as ANQGSEA. The V end was cut by 4 bases, the J end by 1 base, with 11 bases between. The CDR3 DNA reads TGCAGCGTTGTAGACGGACTGTCCTACGAGCAGTACGTC. Protein product: CSVVDGLSYEQYV.

CDR3 coding DNA: TGTGCCACCAGCAGAGATGAGGGCAGGGGAAACACCTTC. Translating it yields CATSRDEGRGNTF. The rearrangement joins TRBV15 to TRBJ1-2, with D possibly matching TRBD1 (6 bases). With 0 bases removed from V and 12 bases from J, the gap between germline ends came to 14 bases. This CDR3 has 13 residues. The germline gives CDR1 LNHNV, CDR2 YYDKDF (reference sequence).

The chain employs TRBV12-3 or TRBV12-4 and TRBJ1-1; D remains unclear. The CDR3 loop spans 15 amino acids. Trimming stripped 3 bases from V and 4 bases from J, with 15 bases between. The CDR3 DNA sequence: TGTGCCAGCAGTTTTGAGGGCGGCGGCGGCACTGAAGCTTTCTTT. Translating it yields CASSFEGGGGTEAFF.

The V call is TRBV25-1, the J call TRBJ2-3; 7 bases align to TRBD1. The CDR3 extends over 15 amino acids. CDR1 is MGHDK and CDR2 is SYGVNS in the germline V gene. Trimming removed 7 bases from V and 4 bases from J; junction bases left unmatched: 11. This CDR3 reads CASTQTGIGADTQYF. The CDR3 region has the DNA TGTGCCAGCACCCAGACAGGGATCGGGGCAGATACGCAGTATTTT.

This clonotype was detected a few times. The rearrangement joins TRBV20-1 to TRBJ2-2; TRBD1 or TRBD2 may be the D gene (6 bases each). The CDR3 is 16 amino acids. Germline V gene lookup returns CDR1 DFQATT and CDR2 SNEGSKA (reference sequence). V was trimmed by 2 bases and J by 1 base, leaving 14 bases between them. The CDR3 protein is CSARHTGRRNTGELFF. The CDR3 DNA follows: TGCAGTGCTAGACATACAGGGAGGAGGAACACCGGGGAGCTGTTTTTT.

This clonotype was detected only a few times. The J gene is TRBJ2-3, the V gene TRBV20-1; D could derive from TRBD1 or TRBD2 (5 bases each). Germline V gene data show CDR1 as DFQATT and CDR2 as SNEGSKA (reference sequence). Between the trimmed V and J ends, which lost 3 bases and 2 bases, there was a span of 15 bases. The CDR3 length is 15 residues. The DNA of the CDR3 is TGCAGTGCTAGCGGGGCCACTTCCAACACAGATACGCAGTATTTT. Its protein is CSASGATSNTDTQYF.

Many counts were recorded for this clonotype. The chain couples TRBV6-1 to TRBJ2-1; D unclear. Trimming removed 5 bases from V and 5 bases from J, with 10 bases in between. In germline, CDR1 is MNHNS, CDR2 SASEGT. The CDR3 runs to 13 residues. CDR3 DNA: TGTGCCAGCAGTCCCACGGACGACAATGAGCAGTTCTTC. This translates into CASSPTDDNEQFF.

The chain combines TRBV7-9 with TRBJ1-1, with 8 bases fitting TRBD1. There are 13 residues in the CDR3. Trimming at V came to 5 bases and at J to 5 bases, leaving 4 bases not matched to a gene. The germline CDR1 and CDR2 sequences are SEHNR and FQNEAQ (reference sequence). The CDR3 protein is CASSTGQATEAFF. CDR3 sequence (DNA): TGTGCCAGCAGCACGGGACAGGCAACTGAAGCTTTCTTT.